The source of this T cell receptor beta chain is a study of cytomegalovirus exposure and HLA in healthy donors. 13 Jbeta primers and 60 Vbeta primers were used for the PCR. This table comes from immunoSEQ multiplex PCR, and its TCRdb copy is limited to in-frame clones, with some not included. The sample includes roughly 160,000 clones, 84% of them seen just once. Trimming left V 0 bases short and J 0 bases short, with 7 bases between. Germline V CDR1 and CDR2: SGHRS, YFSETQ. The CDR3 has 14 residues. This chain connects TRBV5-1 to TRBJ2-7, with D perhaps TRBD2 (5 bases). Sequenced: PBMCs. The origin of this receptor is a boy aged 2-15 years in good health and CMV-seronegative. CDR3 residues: CASSLGADSYEQYF. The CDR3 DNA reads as TGCGCCAGCAGCTTGGGAGCGGACTCCTACGAGCAGTACTTC.